What follows are 10 T cell receptor beta chains derived from one specimen sequenced in a study of post-analysis software for immune sequencing data (dated by TCRdb to the mid-2010s). Overall study results and their limits: Four to six TRBV segments, including TRBV5-6, TRBV5-1 and TRBV20-1, were significantly more frequent in patients than controls.

No cognate antigen is known for these TCRs. Receptor amplification or capture employed PCR. The sequencer was an Illumina HiSeq 2500. Unique molecular identifiers were incorporated into TCR beta cDNA libraries to reduce PCR and sequencing biases. TCRdb ran its own pipeline on the public reads, namely fastp trimming at Q25 and MiXCR clone calling, and kept in-frame beta chains. Each CDR3 protein gets just one entry, which takes the most common genes and DNA from the rows behind it. Here the sample has approximately 630,000 distinct CDR3 sequences; approximately 59% occur a single time. The top ten clonotypes cover about 11% of the sample. The source material was blood. These receptors all come from a girl aged 2 to 9 with multiple sclerosis.

The chain recombines TRBV29-1 with TRBJ2-1, with 7 bases fitting TRBD1. The CDR3 loop spans 16 amino acids. The germline V gene encodes CDR1 SQVTM and CDR2 ANQGSEA. The CDR3 protein is CSVIRGQIYSYNEQFF. As DNA, the CDR3 is TGCAGTGTTATTAGGGGACAGATATACTCCTACAATGAGCAGTTCTTC.

This sequence joins TRBV7-2 and TRBJ2-3, with 9 bases aligning to TRBD2. Germline V CDR1 and CDR2: SGHTA, FQGNSA. The V gene end was trimmed by 5 bases and the J gene end by 2 bases; junction bases not matched to a gene: 8. The CDR3 totals 16 residues. DNA of the CDR3: TGTGCCAGCAGCCGCCTGATAGCGGGGGTCACAGATACGCAGTATTTT. It specifies CASSRLIAGVTDTQYF.

This clonotype has only one observation. The rearrangement joins TRBV29-1 to TRBJ1-2; no firm D call. Trimming left V 3 bases short and J 0 bases short, with 8 bases between. The CDR3 sequence is 13 residues long. The germline gives CDR1 SQVTM, CDR2 ANQGSEA. CDR3 sequence (DNA): TGCAGCGTTGATCGTGCGGCTAACTATGGCTACACCTTC. Residues: CSVDRAANYGYTF.

The rearrangement joins TRBV29-1 to TRBJ2-5, with D possibly TRBD2 on 7 matching bases. The V gene lost 2 bases and the J gene lost 2 bases, with 15 bases spanning the gap. The germline CDR1 and CDR2 sequences are SQVTM and ANQGSEA. This CDR3 contains 15 residues. CDR3 DNA: TGCAGCGTTGAATCTTGGGGGGGGCTACAAGAGACCCAGTACTTC. Protein: CSVESWGGLQETQYF. The full variable domain, its missing parts supplied by reference TRBV29-1 and TRBJ2-5, is SAVISQKPSRDICQRGTSLTIQCQVDSQVTMMFWYRQQPGQSLTLIATANQGSEATYESGFVIDKFPISRPNLTFSTLTVSNMSPEDSSIYLCSVESWGGLQETQYFGPGTRLLVL.

The rearrangement uses TRBV7-2 and TRBJ2-1; 9 bases align to TRBD1. Trimming cost V 5 bases and J 8 bases; bases outside gene matches: 7. CDR3 length: 14 residues. The germline V gene has CDR1 SGHTA and CDR2 FQGNSA. CDR3 protein: CASSPGQGGYEQFF. CDR3 in DNA: TGTGCCAGCAGCCCGGGACAGGGAGGATATGAGCAGTTCTTC.

There are a few counts of this clonotype. The chain combines TRBV20-1 with TRBJ2-3; D may be TRBD1 (5 bases). The CDR3 runs 15 residues. Germline lookup yields CDR1 DFQATT and CDR2 SNEGSKA (reference sequence). V was pared by 3 bases and J by 1 base, with 14 bases between. The CDR3 nucleotides are TGCAGTGCTAGTGATGGTGGGGCTGGCACAGATACGCAGTATTTT. It codes for CSASDGGAGTDTQYF.

The rearrangement uses TRBV11-2 and TRBJ2-5; TRBD2 is a possible D gene (8 bases). Trimming removed 4 bases from V and 5 bases from J, with 20 bases in between. The germline V gene has CDR1 SGHAT and CDR2 FQNNGV. The CDR3 covers 16 residues. DNA for the CDR3: TGTGCCAGCAGCTCTGAGGGGGCGGGGGGACGGGAGACCCAGTACTTC. It yields the protein CASSSEGAGGRETQYF.

The chain carries TRBV13 and TRBJ2-1; 16 bases agree with TRBD2. V gave up 6 bases and J gave up 9 bases; unmatched junction bases: 8. Germline V gene lookup returns CDR1 PRHDT and CDR2 FYEKMQ (reference sequence). The CDR3 contains 16 residues. This chain's CDR3 is CASSGTSGRASPEQFF. The CDR3 bases are TGTGCCAGCAGTGGGACTAGCGGGAGGGCCAGTCCTGAGCAGTTCTTC.

This clonotype has only a few counts. The rearrangement links TRBV24-1 to TRBJ2-1, with TRBD2 matching 7 bases. The V gene's germline CDR1 is KGHDR and CDR2 SFDVKD. The J segment lost 0 bases and the V segment lost 2 bases, leaving 3 bases of the junction unmatched. This CDR3 contains 16 residues. CDR3 in DNA: TGTGCCACCAGTGATTCTGGCGGGAGCTCCTACAATGAGCAGTTCTTC. Translating it yields CATSDSGGSSYNEQFF.

This clonotype was observed a handful of times. The chain links TRBV20-1 to TRBJ2-1; a possible D gene is TRBD1 (5 bases). Germline CDR1 DFQATT, CDR2 SNEGSKA (reference sequence). Trimming pared 3 bases from V and 0 bases from J, leaving 9 bases between. CDR3 length: 14 residues. Here the CDR3 DNA reads TGCAGTGCTAGGCGCAGGGACTCCTACAATGAGCAGTTCTTC. It yields the protein CSARRRDSYNEQFF.